This T cell receptor beta chain was sequenced during a study of cytomegalovirus exposure and HLA in healthy donors. Study-level points and caveats: Later analysis reportedly placed an Asian-associated ancestry cluster below the roughly 640-donor mean in N-insertions. Most TCR beta V segments were productive about 87% or about 30% of the time in an earlier analysis.

A note on this clone: The antigen is not known.

The V end lost 7 bases, the J end lost 2 bases, and 13 bases lay between the germline ends. The V gene's germline CDR1 is MNHNY and CDR2 SVGAGI (reference sequence). CDR3 size: 14 residues. The PCR was carried out with 60 Vbeta primers and 13 Jbeta primers. Produced via immunoSEQ multiplex PCR; TCRdb's table is partial and in-frame only. This sample yields some 150,000 clones, of which roughly 85% are seen a single time; 1.5% to 2% belongs to the top ten. The clonotype comes from a woman aged 25 to 39 in good health and CMV-seronegative. The V and J genes are TRBV6-6 and TRBJ2-3; D not resolved. Sequencing used PBMCs. CDR3 in DNA: TGTGCCAGCAAAGTAACGGTATCCACAGATACGCAGTATTTT. Translating it yields CASKVTVSTDTQYF.